Below, 24 T cell receptor beta chains from the same sample are listed, as sequenced in a study of blood T cell repertoires in COVID-19. Using immunoSEQ multiplex PCR, the repertoire was profiled, and TCRdb retains in-frame clones only, with some absent. The sample includes roughly 87,000 clones, about 83% of them seen just once. The sequencing input was peripheral blood. These receptors all come from a man aged 50 or older with active COVID-19.

This clone showed up just once. The chain combines TRBV6-2 or TRBV6-3 with TRBJ2-4, with 9 bases identical to TRBD2. The trim removed 6 bases at V and 8 bases at J, leaving 17 bases unmatched. The V gene's germline CDR1 is MNHEY and CDR2 SVGEGT. The CDR3 sequence is 17 residues long. The CDR3 nucleotides read TGTGCCAGCAGCGAAAGGCTTCTAGCGGGAATTGTACACATTCAGTACTTC. Its translation: CASSERLLAGIVHIQYF.

This clone is medium-sized. V gene TRBV19 combines with J gene TRBJ1-2; 8 bases line up with TRBD1. Trimming removed 9 bases from V and 1 base from J; junction bases left unmatched: 10. In germline, CDR1 is LNHDA, CDR2 SQIVND (reference sequence). CDR3 length equals 15 residues. In DNA, the CDR3 is TGTGCCAGCCCCGACAGGGGCAAGGGTAACTATGGCTACACCTTC. It encodes CASPDRGKGNYGYTF.

The chain couples TRBV5-1 to TRBJ2-3, with D perhaps matching TRBD2 (6 bases). The CDR3 is 16 residues long. The V end was cut by 5 bases, the J end by 5 bases, with 21 bases between. The germline CDR1 and CDR2 sequences are SGHRS and YFSETQ. CDR3 bases: TGCGCCAGCAGGAGTATAACAGGACTACGCGGAGATACGCAGTATTTT. As protein: CASRSITGLRGDTQYF.

V and J are TRBV19 and TRBJ2-3; 11 bases agree with TRBD2. CDR1 LNHDA and CDR2 SQIVND come from the germline V gene (reference sequence). V gave up 4 bases and J gave up 6 bases; unmatched junction bases: 6. The CDR3 runs to 15 residues. Here the CDR3 DNA reads TGTGCCAGTAGTAAAACTAGCGGGAGCATGGATACGCAGTATTTT. Translating gives CASSKTSGSMDTQYF.

CDR3 residues: CASSQNTEAFF. CDR3 in DNA: TGTGCCAGCAGTCAGAACACTGAAGCTTTCTTT. The V call is TRBV28, the J call TRBJ1-1; D is ambiguous. The length of the CDR3 is 11 residues. The germline gives CDR1 MDHEN, CDR2 SYDVKM. V lost 5 bases and J lost 1, with 2 bases in between.

The gene calls are TRBV19 and TRBJ1-1; D may be TRBD1 (6 bases). Germline loops: CDR1 LNHDA, CDR2 SQIVND (reference sequence). Trimming stripped 1 base from V and 8 bases from J, with 14 bases between. The CDR3 has 14 amino acids. CDR3: CASSIAAAGAEAFF. For the CDR3, the DNA is TGTGCCAGTAGTATAGCCGCGGCAGGGGCCGAAGCTTTCTTT.

The chain couples TRBV28 to TRBJ2-3, with D possibly TRBD1 on 5 matching bases. Trimming shortened V by 5 bases and J by 6 bases, and 18 bases separated the two germline ends. The germline gives CDR1 MDHEN, CDR2 SYDVKM. The CDR3 is 15 amino acids. CDR3 loop: CASSRGPGLRDTQYF. The DNA for the CDR3 is TGTGCCAGCAGTCGCGGCCCAGGGTTAAGGGATACGCAGTATTTT. The full variable domain, completed using reference TRBV28 and TRBJ2-3, is DVKVTQSSRYLVKRTGEKVFLECVQDMDHENMFWYRQDPGLGLRLIYFSYDVKMKEKGDIPEGYSVSREKKERFSLILESASTNQTSMYLCASSRGPGLRDTQYFGPGTRLTVL.

This chain uses TRBV30 with TRBJ2-5; D may be TRBD2 (6 bases). The CDR3 covers 14 residues. Germline V gives CDR1 GTSNPN, CDR2 SVGIG (reference sequence). The V gene lost 4 bases and the J gene lost 4 bases, with 16 bases spanning the gap. This CDR3 reads CAWKLLANTETQYF. The CDR3 coding sequence is TGTGCCTGGAAACTCCTAGCGAATACAGAGACCCAGTACTTC.

The CDR3 is CASSPSGQYTGELFF. The CDR3, as DNA: TGTGCCAGCAGTCCTTCGGGACAGTACACCGGGGAGCTGTTTTTT. This chain uses TRBV28 with TRBJ2-2; the match to TRBD1 covers 7 bases. This CDR3 has 15 residues. Germline V gene sequence: CDR1 MDHEN, CDR2 SYDVKM. V shed 5 bases, J shed 3 bases, and the junction held 6 bases outside the gene matches.

CDR3 sequence (DNA): TGTGCCACCAGTGATGGGACAGGGGCCTACGAGCAGTACTTC. Translated, it gives CATSDGTGAYEQYF. The chain employs TRBV24-1 and TRBJ2-7; 10 nucleotides match TRBD1. V shed 3 bases and J 2 bases; nucleotides not matched to a gene: 0. CDR1 is KGHDR and CDR2 is SFDVKD in the germline V gene. The CDR3 runs to 14 residues.

The chain links TRBV11-2 to TRBJ2-7, with D possibly matching TRBD2 (6 bases). Germline-derived CDR1 and CDR2 are SGHAT and FQNNGV. The CDR3 totals 14 residues. Trimming left V 4 bases short and J 3 bases short, with 13 bases between. The CDR3 reads CASSSQRDFYEQYF. Here the CDR3 DNA reads TGTGCCAGCAGCTCACAACGGGACTTCTACGAGCAGTACTTC.

This clone has just one count. This chain uses TRBV7-2 with TRBJ2-5; a weak D match, TRBD2 (6 bases). Trimming stripped 5 bases from V and 5 bases from J, with 18 bases between. The CDR3 spans 15 residues. Germline V gene lookup returns CDR1 SGHTA and CDR2 FQGNSA. The CDR3 DNA reads as TGTGCCAGCAGCGCGACTAGGGTTGTGTCGGAGACCCAGTACTTC. This encodes CASSATRVVSETQYF.

The rearrangement joins TRBV24-1 to TRBJ2-1; 12 nucleotides match TRBD1. There are 20 residues in the CDR3. V shed 1 base, J shed 3 bases, and the junction held 12 bases outside the gene matches. Looked up from germline, CDR1 is KGHDR and CDR2 is SFDVKD. The CDR3 here is CATSDFGTGGETLHYNEQFF. The CDR3 nucleotides are TGTGCCACCAGTGATTTCGGGACAGGGGGCGAGACTCTTCACTACAATGAGCAGTTCTTC.

The chain combines TRBV7-2 with TRBJ2-7, with 10 bases aligning to TRBD1. Germline CDR1 is SGHTA and CDR2 is FQGNSA. Trimming at V came to 5 bases and at J to 6 bases, leaving 13 bases not matched to a gene. The CDR3 is made up of 16 amino acids. CDR3: CASSPKTGGASGEQYF. The CDR3 nucleotides are TGTGCCAGCAGCCCGAAGACAGGGGGCGCCTCGGGCGAGCAGTACTTC.

The chain uses TRBV7-2 and TRBJ1-1, with D possibly matching TRBD1 (5 bases). V shed 3 bases and J shed 3 bases, with 14 bases lying between them. CDR3 length: 15 residues. Germline assignment: CDR1 SGHTA and CDR2 FQGNSA. For the CDR3, the DNA is TGTGCCAGCAGCTTCGGGGGTGGATGGGACACTGAAGCTTTCTTT. Residues: CASSFGGGWDTEAFF. Drawing the rest from reference TRBV7-2 and TRBJ1-1, the complete variable domain is GAGVSQSPSNKVTEKGKDVELRCDPISGHTALYWYRQSLGQGLEFLIYFQGNSAPDKSGLPSDRFSAERTGGSVSTLTIQRTQQEDSAVYLCASSFGGGWDTEAFFGQGTRLTVV.

This rearrangement joins TRBV7-2 to TRBJ1-2; D might be TRBD1 (6 bases). Germline loops: CDR1 SGHTA, CDR2 FQGNSA. The V end lost 5 bases, the J end lost 8 bases, and 18 bases lay between the germline ends. The CDR3 extends over 14 amino acids. CDR3 residues: CASSPQQGTGGYTF. The CDR3 nucleotides are TGTGCCAGCAGCCCTCAACAGGGCACCGGAGGCTACACCTTC.

V is TRBV7-3 and J is TRBJ2-3; TRBD2 agrees at 16 bases. CDR3 length: 16 amino acids. CDR1 is SGHTA and CDR2 is FQGTGA in the germline V gene. With 4 bases clipped from V and 3 bases from J, the junction kept 1 base outside the gene matches. Written as DNA, the CDR3 is TGTGCCAGCAGCTCGGGACTAGCGGGGGGGACAGATACGCAGTATTTT. This gives the protein CASSSGLAGGTDTQYF.

The J gene is TRBJ1-1, the V gene TRBV28, with 7 bases identical to TRBD1. This CDR3 spans 16 amino acids. V shed 6 bases and J 3 bases; nucleotides not matched to a gene: 13. The germline V gene has CDR1 MDHEN and CDR2 SYDVKM. CDR3 residues: CASRTGAGRGYTEAFF. The DNA for the CDR3 is TGTGCCAGCAGAACGGGGGCGGGCAGGGGGTACACTGAAGCTTTCTTT.

The chain couples TRBV27 to TRBJ2-7; 9 bases fit TRBD2. Germline trimming cut 0 bases from V and 4 bases from J; bases unmatched to any gene: 7. The CDR3 has 16 residues. Germline V gene sequence: CDR1 MNHEY, CDR2 SMNVEV (reference sequence). Written as DNA, the CDR3 is TGTGCCAGCAGTTTATCGGGGGCTAGCGGGGCTTACGAGCAGTACTTC. Encoded protein: CASSLSGASGAYEQYF.

The rearrangement joins TRBV6-2 or TRBV6-3 to TRBJ1-4, with 7 bases that match TRBD1. This CDR3 contains 14 residues. CDR1 is MNHEY and CDR2 is SVGEGT in the germline V gene. Trimming removed 4 bases from V and 8 bases from J; junction bases left unmatched: 7. CDR3 in DNA: TGTGCCAGCAGTTCAGGGGGACATAAGGAAAAACTGTTTTTT. Translating gives CASSSGGHKEKLFF.

V and J are TRBV28 and TRBJ2-3; D possibly corresponds to TRBD1 (6 bases). The CDR3 extends over 16 amino acids. V was cut by 6 bases and J by 2 bases, with 18 bases left in between. Germline V gene lookup returns CDR1 MDHEN and CDR2 SYDVKM. The DNA for the CDR3 is TGTGCCAGCAGCGACCTACCGGGACAACCCACAGATACGCAGTATTTT. It specifies CASSDLPGQPTDTQYF.

Only one count was recorded for this clone. The chain links TRBV29-1 to TRBJ1-4; D ambiguous. With 1 base removed from V and 3 bases from J, the gap between germline ends came to 6 bases. Looked up from germline, CDR1 is SQVTM and CDR2 is ANQGSEA. CDR3 length: 13 residues. The CDR3 bases are TGCAGCGTTGAAGGCGGCCCTAATGAAAAACTGTTTTTT. Its translation: CSVEGGPNEKLFF. Full variable domain (outside the CDR3, taken from reference TRBV29-1 and TRBJ1-4): SAVISQKPSRDICQRGTSLTIQCQVDSQVTMMFWYRQQPGQSLTLIATANQGSEATYESGFVIDKFPISRPNLTFSTLTVSNMSPEDSSIYLCSVEGGPNEKLFFGSGTQLSVL.

The CDR3 DNA reads as TGTGCCGGCGGGGGGGCCCCCGGCACTAATGAAAAACTGTTTTTT. This sequence encodes CAGGGAPGTNEKLFF. The chain is built from TRBV5-5 and TRBJ1-4; D is possibly TRBD1 (6 bases). Germline V gives CDR1 SGHKS, CDR2 YYEKEE (reference sequence). The V end was cut by 10 bases, the J end by 2 bases, with 18 bases between. The CDR3 totals 15 residues.

This clone was observed once. V gene TRBV25-1 combines with J gene TRBJ1-1; D might be TRBD1 (6 bases). V shed 6 bases and J shed 6 bases, with 11 bases lying between them. CDR3 size: 12 residues. The germline V gene encodes CDR1 MGHDK and CDR2 SYGVNS. The CDR3 bases are TGTGCCAGCAGACCACAGGGACCTGAAGCTTTCTTT. It translates to CASRPQGPEAFF.